Sequencing of this T cell receptor (beta chain) was carried out in a study of cytotoxic CD8 clonotypes in ibrutinib-treated CLL (dated by TCRdb to the early 2020s). Concerning the study at large: The cohort included roughly 15 treatment-naive and about a dozen relapsed/refractory patients; around 18 were IGHV unmutated. Every sample from remission and from progressive disease was obtained while the patients were still on ibrutinib. On average, each sample had 255,043 productive templates and more than 85,000 productive rearrangements. The response samples were drawn at a median of approximately 11 months into treatment, with a range of roughly 6 to 40 months. Cryopreserved peripheral blood mononuclear cells were obtained prior to treatment, at the time of response, and at either disease progression or sustained remission. Longitudinal samples were available for about 30% of the roughly 86 trial participants. Partial responses were observed in about 25 patients and complete responses in 2; after a median follow-up of around 64 months, remission was maintained in some 14 patients and progression was observed in 12. Study-wide findings and limitations: Public clonotypes were rare and either shrank or stayed stable during treatment, and the rise in clonality at ibrutinib response reflected expansion of private clonotypes. At baseline, clonality was higher than in age-matched healthy donors and showed a strong correlation with circulating CD8+ T-cell counts. Sampling times were not matched between patients in sustained remission and patients whose disease was progressing, and lymph node repertoires were not examined. Clonality increased at ibrutinib response, stayed stable in sustained remission, and fell back toward baseline at progression.

The sample's time point label, decoded: progressive disease on ibrutinib. For TCR beta library preparation, roughly 2 micrograms of genomic DNA were extracted from the cryopreserved PBMCs. High-throughput TCR beta sequencing was performed on longitudinal blood samples from CLL patients receiving ibrutinib monotherapy. The patients were enrolled in a single-center, open-label phase 2 trial of ibrutinib monotherapy. Worth noting for this clone: The target of this receptor is not known. No much larger clone is present one base from it, and per-base qualities are unavailable.

The goal of deep resolution MiSeq sequencing was a depth between 1 in 1 million and 1 in 200,000 T cells, and coverage averaged 10x per clonotype. TCR beta libraries were generated with the immunoSEQ hsTCRB Kit. In the paper's pipeline: ImmunoSEQ Data Assistant and ImmunoSEQ Analyzer were used for data analysis, and V, D and J genes were assigned according to IMGT definitions. Clonality, which ranges from 0 to 1, was calculated by subtracting the normalized Shannon entropy of productive rearrangement frequencies from one. Only overrepresented clonotypes making up at least 0.05% of the repertoire of each patient were included in the public clonotype analysis. About a dozen age-matched healthy donor repertoires from immuneACCESS were used as controls for clonality. TCRdb limited this immuneACCESS table to in-frame rearrangements with V and J called. A share of clones is missing; checked studies link under half to unresolved V genes, and the rest is unexplained. The D gene and trimming were derived from the DNA, and the V and J assignments and clone size from that table. Present in this sample are about 300,000 clones, approximately 79% of which were seen just once. About 5.7% of the sample lies in the top ten.

CDR1 and CDR2, per the germline V gene (reference sequence), are MNHEY and SMNVEV. The junction shows trimming of 2 bases on V and 2 bases on J, plus 10 bases between the germline ends. The CDR3 sequence holds 14 residues, the cysteine and phenylalanine included. CDR3 DNA is the only sequence kept; it has 42 bases, read in frame from the first base. The clonotype was recovered from a human donor with chronic lymphocytic leukemia. The sequencing here drew on PBMCs, taken at disease progression, from a patient treated with ibrutinib. The receptor chain draws on TRBV27 and TRBJ2-7, with no reliable assignment of the D segment. The CDR3 region reads CASSLRARTYEQYF. The DNA reads TGTGCCAGCAGTTTACGAGCCAGGACCTACGAGCAGTACTTC.